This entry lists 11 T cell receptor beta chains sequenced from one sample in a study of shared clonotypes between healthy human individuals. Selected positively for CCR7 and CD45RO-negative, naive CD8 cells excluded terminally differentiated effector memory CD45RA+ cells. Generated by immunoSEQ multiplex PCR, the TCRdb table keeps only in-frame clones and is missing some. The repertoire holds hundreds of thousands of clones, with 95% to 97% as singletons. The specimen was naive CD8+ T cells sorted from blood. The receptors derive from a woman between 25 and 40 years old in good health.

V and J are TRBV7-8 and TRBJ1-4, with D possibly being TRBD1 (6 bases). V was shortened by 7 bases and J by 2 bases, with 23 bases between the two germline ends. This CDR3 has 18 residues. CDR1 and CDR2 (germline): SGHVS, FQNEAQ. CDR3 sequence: CASKPTRGGRPTNEKLFF. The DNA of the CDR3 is TGTGCCAGCAAACCTACCCGGGGGGGGCGGCCTACTAATGAAAAACTGTTTTTT.

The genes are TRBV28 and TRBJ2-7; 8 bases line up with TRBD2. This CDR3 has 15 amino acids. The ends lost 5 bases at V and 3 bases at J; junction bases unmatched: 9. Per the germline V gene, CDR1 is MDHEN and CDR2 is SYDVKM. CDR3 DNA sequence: TGTGCCAGCAGTGTAACAAGCGGGAGCGGCTACGAGCAGTACTTC. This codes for CASSVTSGSGYEQYF.

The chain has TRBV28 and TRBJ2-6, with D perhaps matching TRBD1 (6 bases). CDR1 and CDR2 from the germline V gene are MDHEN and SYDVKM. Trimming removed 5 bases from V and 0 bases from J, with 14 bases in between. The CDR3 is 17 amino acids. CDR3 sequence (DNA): TGTGCCAGCAGTCTGGACAGCACTTTCTCTGGGGCCAACGTCCTGACTTTC. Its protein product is CASSLDSTFSGANVLTF.

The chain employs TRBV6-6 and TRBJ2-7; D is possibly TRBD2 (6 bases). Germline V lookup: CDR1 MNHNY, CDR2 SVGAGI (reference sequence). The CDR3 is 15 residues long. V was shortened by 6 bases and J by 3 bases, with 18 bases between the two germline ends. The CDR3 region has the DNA TGTGCCAGCAGCCCCCTCGGGACTTTTCTCTACGAGCAGTACTTC. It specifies CASSPLGTFLYEQYF.

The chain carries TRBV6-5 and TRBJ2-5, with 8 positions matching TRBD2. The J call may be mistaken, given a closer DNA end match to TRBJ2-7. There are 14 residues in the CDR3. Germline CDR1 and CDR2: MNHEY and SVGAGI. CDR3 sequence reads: CASSYSSGSYEQYF. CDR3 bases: TGTGCCAGCAGTTACTCCAGCGGGAGCTACGAGCAGTACTTC.

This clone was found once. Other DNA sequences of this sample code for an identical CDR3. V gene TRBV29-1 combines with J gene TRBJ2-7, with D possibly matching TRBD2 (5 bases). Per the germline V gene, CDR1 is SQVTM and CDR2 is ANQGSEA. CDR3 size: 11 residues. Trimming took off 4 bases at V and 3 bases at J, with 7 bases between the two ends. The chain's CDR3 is CSVGGSYEQYF. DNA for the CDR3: TGCAGCGTTGGAGGGAGCTACGAGCAGTACTTC.

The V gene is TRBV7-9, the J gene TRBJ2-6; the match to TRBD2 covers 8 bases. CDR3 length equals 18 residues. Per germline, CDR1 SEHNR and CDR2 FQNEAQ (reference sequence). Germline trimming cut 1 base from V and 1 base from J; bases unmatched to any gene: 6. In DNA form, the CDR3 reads TGTGCCAGCAGCTTAGAGGGACTAGTTGAGTCTGGGGCCAACGTCCTGACTTTC. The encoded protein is CASSLEGLVESGANVLTF. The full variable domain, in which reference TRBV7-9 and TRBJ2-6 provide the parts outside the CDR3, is DTGVSQNPRHKITKRGQNVTFRCDPISEHNRLYWYRQTLGQGPEFLTYFQNEAQLEKSRLLSDRFSAERPKGSFSTLEIQRTEQGDSAMYLCASSLEGLVESGANVLTFGAGSRLTVL.

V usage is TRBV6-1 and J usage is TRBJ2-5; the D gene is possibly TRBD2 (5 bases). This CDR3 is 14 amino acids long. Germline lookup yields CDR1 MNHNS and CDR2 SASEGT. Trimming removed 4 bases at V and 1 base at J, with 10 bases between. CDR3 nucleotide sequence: TGTGCCAGCAGTGGATGGAGCGGCCAAGAGACCCAGTACTTC. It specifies CASSGWSGQETQYF.

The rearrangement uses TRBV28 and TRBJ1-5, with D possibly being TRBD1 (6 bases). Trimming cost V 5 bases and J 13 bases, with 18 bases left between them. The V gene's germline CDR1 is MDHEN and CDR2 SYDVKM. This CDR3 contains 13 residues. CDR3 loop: CASSEGGGALQHF. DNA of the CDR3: TGTGCCAGCAGTGAGGGGGGGGGTGCTTTACAGCATTTT.

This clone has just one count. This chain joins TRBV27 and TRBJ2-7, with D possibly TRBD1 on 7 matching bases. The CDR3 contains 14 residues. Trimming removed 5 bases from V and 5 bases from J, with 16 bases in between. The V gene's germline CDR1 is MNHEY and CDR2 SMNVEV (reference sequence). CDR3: CASSQRTGGDEQYF. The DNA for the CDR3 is TGTGCCAGCAGTCAACGGACAGGAGGGGACGAGCAGTACTTC.

In nucleotides, the CDR3 is TGCGCCAGCAGCCAAGTATTCGGGGGGCGGTCGGCTAATGAAAAACTGTTTTTT. Its protein product is CASSQVFGGRSANEKLFF. The chain has TRBV4-1 and TRBJ1-4; a weak D match, TRBD1 (6 bases). The V end was cut by 1 base, the J end by 3 bases, with 18 bases between. Per the germline V gene, CDR1 is MGHRA and CDR2 is YSYEKL. This CDR3 region has 18 residues.